This T cell receptor beta chain stems from a study of blood T cell repertoires in COVID-19. CDR3 length: 13 amino acids. The germline V gene encodes CDR1 MNHEY and CDR2 SMNVEV (reference sequence). Trimming at V came to 5 bases and at J to 6 bases, leaving 5 bases not matched to a gene. Assay used: immunoSEQ multiplex PCR; TCRdb lists only in-frame clones, some missing. The data contain approximately 250,000 clones, 75% to 90% of them singletons. This receptor was obtained from a man aged 30 to 39 who had recovered from COVID-19. The source material was peripheral blood. This chain joins TRBV27 and TRBJ2-3; 7 nucleotides agree with TRBD1. The DNA of the CDR3 is TGTGCCAGCAGTCGCGACAGGGTGGATACGCAGTATTTT. Encoded protein: CASSRDRVDTQYF.